The rows below give T cell receptor beta chains drawn from one sample of a study of T cells in Graves' hyperthyroidism and ophthalmopathy. Using its own MiXCR run on the multiplex PCR reads, TCRdb lists one record per CDR3 protein. The sample comprises a few hundred thousand distinct CDR3 sequences, under 25% of which are singletons, and 50% to 65% rests with the top ten. Sequences were obtained from blood. Receptor source: a woman between 45 and 65 years old with Graves' hyperthyroidism. The CDR3 runs from the conserved cysteine through the conserved F or W. Size tells how often a clone was seen (once, few, many) or the class of an expanded clone, and some rows leave it out.

V gene	clone size	J gene	CDR3 protein
TRBV6-1	many	TRBJ2-5	CASSEVEGLGETQYF
TRBV11-2	many	TRBJ2-1	CASSPFRQGRMGYNEQFF
TRBV27	many	TRBJ2-1	CASSWDRVLNEQFF
TRBV28	many	TRBJ1-4	CASSLTGLPNEKLFF
TRBV6-1	NA	TRBJ2-4	CASSENGQGISIQYF
TRBV6-1	many	TRBJ1-2	CASRTASFSSQRLANYGYTF
TRBV20-1	few	TRBJ2-5	CSAKTSGARQETQYF
TRBV24-1	many	TRBJ2-5	CATSDFGGPTFEETQYF
TRBV20-1	NA	TRBJ2-4	CSANRDDKNIQYF
TRBV11-2	once	TRBJ1-2	CASSPIRTPGYGYTF
TRBV29-1	many	TRBJ2-5	CSVRSGGQETQYF
TRBV5-1	once	TRBJ1-1	CASRGGTVGTEAFF
TRBV20-1	NA	TRBJ1-6	CSARFSSYNSPLHF
TRBV30	many	TRBJ1-5	CAWSVRSSNQPQHF
TRBV7-3	NA	TRBJ2-6	CASSSRDRPFSGANVLTF
TRBV7-2	NA	TRBJ2-1	CASSPRGVRSHEQFF
TRBV14	few	TRBJ2-3	CASRRGADTQYF
TRBV3-1	NA	TRBJ2-5	CASSRNGQGVETQYF
TRBV6-6	NA	TRBJ2-7	CASSYGLVAYEQYF
TRBV7-6	few	TRBJ2-2	CASSLVGANTGELFF
TRBV20-1	many	TRBJ1-6	CSARDVYRGWNSPLHF
TRBV11-2	many	TRBJ1-6	CASSPGGHNSPLHF
TRBV7-9	NA	TRBJ2-1	CASSFGILNEQFF
TRBV12-3/TRBV12-4	many	TRBJ2-1	CASSSSPSGRALEQFF
TRBV19	NA	TRBJ2-3	CASSSLAGGQDTQYF
TRBV28	many	TRBJ2-3	CASSFGTENTDTQYF
TRBV20-1	many	TRBJ2-3	CSAREAGGRSTDTQYF
TRBV27	NA	TRBJ2-1	CASKVGNEQFF
TRBV7-2	NA	TRBJ2-7	CASGSHRTGAEQYF
TRBV11-3	many	TRBJ2-1	CASSLVSGSGRGFSYNEQFF
TRBV10-3	few	TRBJ2-5	CAISEVQDLRETQYF
TRBV20-1	few	TRBJ1-2	CSARGTGQGAYGYTF
TRBV6-2/TRBV6-3	few	TRBJ2-4	CASRSPSGKNIQYF
TRBV9	many	TRBJ2-1	CASSVAGWNEQFF
TRBV12-3/TRBV12-4	once	TRBJ1-1	CASITITGVNTEAFF
TRBV11-3	NA	TRBJ2-2	CASNRNGKGLNTGELFF
TRBV5-1	many	TRBJ2-7	CASSSTGQAYEQYF
TRBV4-1	NA	TRBJ2-7	CASSQEITAGGSYEQYF
TRBV5-4	few	TRBJ2-1	CASSPTLLAGERYNEQFF
TRBV20-1	NA	TRBJ2-1	CRAPASGRNNEQFF
TRBV5-1	once	TRBJ1-1	CASSSQGGDTEAFF
TRBV20-1	many	TRBJ2-3	CSARGLHTITDTQYF
TRBV27	NA	TRBJ2-7	CASGTGTAGSYEQYF
TRBV20-1	few	TRBJ2-7	CSARREGFYEQYF